These 18 T cell receptor beta chains were all obtained from the same sample, sequenced in a study of blood T cell repertoires in COVID-19. Generated by immunoSEQ multiplex PCR, the TCRdb table keeps only in-frame clones and is missing some. The sample includes 350,000 to 400,000 clones, roughly 84% of them seen just once. Sequencing was performed on PBMCs or T cells enriched from blood (not recorded which). The origin of the receptors is a woman aged 25-40 years who had recovered from COVID-19.

This chain joins TRBV7-2 and TRBJ2-3; 8 positions agree with TRBD2. CDR1 is SGHTA, CDR2 FQGNSA, per germline. V shed 5 bases and J 3 bases; nucleotides not matched to a gene: 7. The CDR3 consists of 15 residues. The CDR3 bases are TGTGCCAGCAGCCCGTCGCGGGGGGCGACAGATACGCAGTATTTT. Its translation: CASSPSRGATDTQYF.

The chain is built from TRBV19 and TRBJ2-1, with 7 bases identical to TRBD2. Looked up from germline, CDR1 is LNHDA and CDR2 is SQIVND (reference sequence). The trim removed 4 bases at V and 3 bases at J, leaving 6 bases unmatched. CDR3 length: 15 amino acids. CDR3 sequence (DNA): TGTGCCAGTAGTAGGTTAGGGACTAACTACAATGAGCAGTTCTTC. It specifies CASSRLGTNYNEQFF.

The chain carries TRBV10-3 and TRBJ1-2; D unresolved. Trimming pared 2 bases from V and 8 bases from J, leaving 15 bases between. CDR3 size: 14 residues. Germline loops: CDR1 ENHRY, CDR2 SYGVKD. The chain's CDR3 is CAISEVGEVIGYTF. The DNA of the CDR3 is TGTGCCATCAGTGAGGTGGGCGAAGTAATAGGCTACACCTTC.

V is TRBV2 and J is TRBJ1-1; no clear D gene. This CDR3 region has 12 residues. The V gene's germline CDR1 is SNHLY and CDR2 FYNNEI. V dropped 6 bases and J dropped 4 bases, with 9 bases sitting between them. CDR3 bases: TGTGCCAGCAGGATGGAGGGCACTGAAGCTTTCTTT. Its translation is CASRMEGTEAFF.

This sequence joins TRBV4-1 and TRBJ2-7, with D possibly TRBD1 on 6 matching bases. The V gene's germline CDR1 is MGHRA and CDR2 YSYEKL. Trimming took off 3 bases at V and 2 bases at J, with 17 bases between the two ends. This CDR3 region has 16 residues. CDR3 nucleotides: TGCGCCAGCAGCCAGGAAACGACAGGCCTGACCTACGAGCAGTACTTC. Encoded protein: CASSQETTGLTYEQYF.

The chain employs TRBV3-1 (or the pseudogene TRBV3-2) and TRBJ1-3; no clear D. Germline V gene sequence: CDR1 LGHDT, CDR2 YNNKEL (reference sequence). CDR3 size: 14 residues. V was pared by 1 base and J by 3 bases, with 7 bases between. The CDR3 DNA sequence: TGTGCCAGCAGCCAAGGTGCCAGTGGAAACACCATATATTTT. Protein: CASSQGASGNTIYF.

The gene calls are TRBV27 and TRBJ2-4, with TRBD2 matching 13 bases. The CDR3 loop spans 14 amino acids. The V gene's germline CDR1 is MNHEY and CDR2 SMNVEV (reference sequence). The V gene end was trimmed by 6 bases and the J gene end by 8 bases; junction bases not matched to a gene: 4. The CDR3 bases are TGTGCCAGCAGGAGGACTAGCGGGGGTTACATTCAGTACTTC. Its translation is CASRRTSGGYIQYF.

This chain joins TRBV9 and TRBJ1-3, with D unclear. This CDR3 region has 14 residues. The V end lost 3 bases, the J end lost 2 bases, and 9 bases lay between the germline ends. CDR1 SGDLS and CDR2 YYNGEE come from the germline V gene. CDR3 residues: CASSDVVAGNTIYF. CDR3 bases: TGTGCCAGCAGCGATGTGGTAGCTGGAAACACCATATATTTT.

The V call is TRBV13, the J call TRBJ1-6, with 8 bases fitting TRBD1. Germline V lookup: CDR1 PRHDT, CDR2 FYEKMQ (reference sequence). The V and J ends lost 6 bases and 8 bases, in that order; junction bases with no gene match: 6. The CDR3 runs 14 residues. The CDR3 reads CASRERTGYSPLHF. CDR3 bases: TGTGCCAGCAGAGAACGGACAGGGTATTCACCCCTCCACTTT. Complete variable domain (other parts from reference TRBV13 and TRBJ1-6): AAGVIQSPRHLIKEKRETATLKCYPIPRHDTVYWYQQGPGQDPQFLISFYEKMQSDKGSIPDRFSAQQFSDYHSELNMSSLELGDSALYFCASRERTGYSPLHFGNGTRLTVT.

The genes are TRBV5-8 and TRBJ2-1; D might be TRBD2 (5 bases). V was clipped by 3 bases and J by 15 bases, with 13 bases between them. This CDR3 spans 11 amino acids. Per germline, CDR1 SGHTS and CDR2 YDEGEE. The CDR3 here is CASSSRHRGFF. As DNA, the CDR3 is TGTGCCAGCAGCTCTAGGCATCGGGGGTTCTTC.

The chain carries TRBV25-1 and TRBJ2-7; TRBD1 aligns across 8 bases. The CDR3 is 14 amino acids. CDR1 MGHDK and CDR2 SYGVNS come from the germline V gene. With V trimmed by 3 bases and J by 5 bases, 6 bases remained unmatched. As DNA, the CDR3 is TGTGCCAGCAGTGAGGACAGGGCTTATCACGAGCAGTACTTC. It encodes CASSEDRAYHEQYF.

This clone was picked up a small number of times. The chain links TRBV4-1 to TRBJ1-5; 10 bases are a match to TRBD1. CDR1 is MGHRA, CDR2 YSYEKL, per germline. CDR3 length equals 15 residues. The V segment lost 4 bases and the J segment 2 bases; nucleotides outside the gene matches: 2. CDR3 nucleotides: TGCGCCAGCAGCCCCGGGACAGGGGGCAATCAGCCCCAGCATTTT. This encodes CASSPGTGGNQPQHF.

About this clone itself: One end of the junction varies from germline; a read error may be responsible. The chain uses TRBV7-9 and TRBJ2-7; a weak D match, TRBD2 (5 bases). The germline gives CDR1 SEHNR, CDR2 FQNEAQ (reference sequence). The CDR3 totals 12 residues. For the CDR3, the DNA is TGTGCCAGCAGCTTAGCGGTCGGACTGGACCACTTC. This encodes CASSLAVGLDHF. Using reference TRBV7-9 and TRBJ2-7 for the parts outside the CDR3, the full variable domain is DTGVSQNPRHKITKRGQNVTFRCDPISEHNRLYWYRQTLGQGPEFLTYFQNEAQLEKSRLLSDRFSAERPKGSFSTLEIQRTEQGDSAMYLCASSLAVGLDHFGPGTRLTVT.

The chain recombines TRBV28 with TRBJ1-2; 7 nucleotides agree with TRBD1. Germline V lookup: CDR1 MDHEN, CDR2 SYDVKM. V shed 2 bases, J shed 8 bases, and the junction held 14 bases outside the gene matches. The CDR3 totals 16 residues. CDR3: CASSLDGTAKPGGYTF. CDR3 nucleotides: TGTGCCAGCAGTTTAGATGGGACAGCCAAACCTGGGGGCTACACCTTC.

CDR3 bases: TGTGCCAGCTCACCAAGACTAGCGAGGACTAACACAGATACGCAGTATTTT. It is translated as CASSPRLARTNTDTQYF. This chain links TRBV18 with TRBJ2-3; 8 positions agree with TRBD2. The V gene end was trimmed by 2 bases and the J gene end by 2 bases; junction bases not matched to a gene: 9. Germline V gene data show CDR1 as KGHSH and CDR2 as LQKENI. CDR3 size: 17 residues.

The rearrangement joins TRBV20-1 to TRBJ1-5; D is unresolved. With 3 bases removed from V and 0 bases from J, the gap between germline ends came to 12 bases. This CDR3 comprises 15 residues. CDR1 is DFQATT and CDR2 is SNEGSKA in the germline V gene (reference sequence). CDR3 DNA sequence: TGCAGTGCTAGTTACGCAGGCCATAGCAATCAGCCCCAGCATTTT. This codes for CSASYAGHSNQPQHF.

This chain joins TRBV2 and TRBJ1-4; a weak D match, TRBD1 (5 bases). The CDR3 spans 12 residues. With 1 base removed from V and 8 bases from J, the gap between germline ends came to 5 bases. Looked up from germline, CDR1 is SNHLY and CDR2 is FYNNEI. The CDR3 DNA follows: TGTGCCAGCAGTGAAGAGGGGGAAAAACTGTTTTTT. Amino acid sequence: CASSEEGEKLFF.

This chain links TRBV27 with TRBJ2-2; TRBD1 aligns across 11 bases. Germline values: CDR1 MNHEY, CDR2 SMNVEV (reference sequence). The V segment lost 6 bases and the J segment 0 bases; nucleotides outside the gene matches: 6. This CDR3 contains 17 residues. CDR3 in amino acids: CASSRTGGWTNTGELFF. In DNA, the CDR3 is TGTGCCAGCAGCAGGACAGGGGGCTGGACGAACACCGGGGAGCTGTTTTTT.